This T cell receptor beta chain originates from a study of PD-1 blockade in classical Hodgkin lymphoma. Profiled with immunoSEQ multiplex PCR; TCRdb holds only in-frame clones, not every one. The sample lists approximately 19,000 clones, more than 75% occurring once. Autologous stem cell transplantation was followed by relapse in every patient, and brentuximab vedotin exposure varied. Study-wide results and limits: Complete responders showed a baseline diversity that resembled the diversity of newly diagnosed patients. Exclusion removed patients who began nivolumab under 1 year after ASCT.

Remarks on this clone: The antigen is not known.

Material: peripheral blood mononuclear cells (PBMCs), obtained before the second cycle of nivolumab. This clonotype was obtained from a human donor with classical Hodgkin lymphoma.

CDR3 DNA: TGCAGTGCGTCCGGGGGTCAGCCCCAGCATTTT. Translation gives CSASGGQPQHF. V and J are TRBV20-1 and TRBJ1-5, with a weak D call TRBD1 (5 bases). Per germline, CDR1 DFQATT and CDR2 SNEGSKA (reference sequence). V gave up 6 bases and J gave up 6 bases, with 9 bases separating them. This CDR3 is built from 11 residues.